This TCR beta chain was recorded in a study of CD8 T cells in Susac syndrome (dated by TCRdb to 2018 to 2020). As for the study more broadly: Whether CD8+ T cell activation and differentiation in Susac syndrome was antigen driven was tested using repertoire sequencing.

Peripheral blood CD8+ and CD4+ T cells from healthy donors, Susac syndrome patients and multiple sclerosis patients were profiled by high-throughput TCR beta sequencing. Treatment-naive patients with stable or active relapsing-remitting disease fulfilling revised McDonald criteria were used as multiple sclerosis controls. Bulk CD8+ and CD4+ T cells were purified by magnetic negative isolation, while CD8+ TEMRA cells were enriched using FACS. Blood was drawn into EDTA tubes, processed within 24 hours, and PBMCs were isolated by density gradient centrifugation. PBMCs destined for TCR sequencing were cryopreserved in liquid nitrogen and later thawed in a 37 °C water bath. The sorted or isolated CD4+, CD8+ and CD8+ TEMRA cells had a purity of 90% or higher. RNA was extracted with the RNeasy kit and roughly 0.45 to 1 ug was reverse transcribed using random hexamers. TCR beta CDR3 regions were amplified with the immunoSEQ multiplex PCR assay covering 54 Vbeta and 13 Jbeta segments. Bias from PCR amplification was corrected by using a synthetic template baseline for primer optimization and for computational correction. In the authors' own workflow: Reads were annotated to V, D and J genes per IMGT and analyzed with immunoSEQ Analyzer, keeping only productive sequences. Clonality was computed as one minus Shannon entropy normalized by log2 of the number of productive unique sequences. For each patient and control, public and private clones were evaluated within the 100 most prevalent clones. Clones were defined as Susac-specific if absent from the healthy and MS cohorts, from some 1,000 published viral clones and from other ImmuneACCESS disease sequences. Through fastp at Q25 and MiXCR, TCRdb rebuilt clones from the public reads, retaining in-frame beta chains. CDR3 protein sequences are deduplicated, and each keeps its most common genes and DNA. These V and J calls rely on TCRdb rather than the paper's analysis. The sample table shows a few hundred thousand distinct CDR3 sequences, and 95% are seen once. The ten largest clones capture 0.075% to 0.095% of the sample.

Trimming removed 8 bases from V and 1 base from J; the gene matches leave 4 bases unexplained. The germline V gene (reference sequence) supplies CDR1 LGHDT and CDR2 YNNKEL. Reading from cysteine to phenylalanine, the CDR3 counts 13 amino acids. Just the 39-base CDR3 DNA is kept, in frame starting at base 1. Comment on this clonotype: The antigen it binds to is not known. Base qualities were left out, and no much larger clone turns up one base away.

The full study reports these points: The number of individuals in the TCR sequencing and HLA analysis was recognized as being relatively small.

Input material: CD4+ T cells from PBMCs. This receptor was taken from a human donor with multiple sclerosis. The V gene is TRBV3-1 and the J gene is TRBJ1-1; a stretch of 7 junction bases matches TRBD1. The nucleotide sequence reads TGTGCCAGCGGGTACAGGGGGAACACTGAAGCTTTCTTT. Translated, this is CASGYRGNTEAFF.